The 15 T cell receptor beta chains below come from one sample, sequenced in a study of naive and memory T cell subsets. The beta constant-region primer was an equimolar mix of two oligonucleotides covering TRBC1 and TRBC2. MiXCR, run by TCRdb on the UMI-ligation and nested PCR reads, gives a single entry per CDR3 protein. The profile shows approximately 140,000 distinct CDR3 sequences, around 15% of them singletons. The sequenced sample consisted of naive CD4+ T cells from blood. The origin of the receptors is a human donor in good health.

The chain joins TRBV28 to TRBJ2-3, with 8 bases that match TRBD1. V lost 7 bases to trimming and J lost 0 bases; unmatched junction nucleotides: 12. Germline CDR1 reads MDHEN; CDR2 reads SYDVKM. The length of the CDR3 is 17 residues. CDR3 in amino acids: CASIDAWDRRSTDTQYF. In nucleotides, the CDR3 is TGTGCCAGCATTGACGCTTGGGACAGGAGAAGCACAGATACGCAGTATTTT.

The chain carries TRBV6-6 and TRBJ2-1; 7 nucleotides align to TRBD2. Germline CDR1 reads MNHNY; CDR2 reads SVGAGI (reference sequence). Trimming at V came to 6 bases and at J to 10 bases, leaving 6 bases not matched to a gene. This CDR3 is built from 12 residues. This CDR3 reads CASRLPAGEQFF. CDR3 nucleotides: TGTGCCAGCAGATTACCAGCGGGAGAGCAGTTCTTC.

This clonotype was observed a handful of times. The chain carries TRBV27 and TRBJ2-5; 14 nucleotides agree with TRBD2. In germline, CDR1 is MNHEY, CDR2 SMNVEV (reference sequence). Losses at the gene ends were 3 bases for V and 4 bases for J; bases not matched to a gene: 4. This CDR3 contains 16 residues. The CDR3 coding sequence is TGTGCCAGCAGTTTTGCCGGACTAGCGGGAGGAGAGACCCAGTACTTC. Translated: CASSFAGLAGGETQYF.

This chain connects TRBV7-9 to TRBJ2-2; no definite D call. Looked up from germline, CDR1 is SEHNR and CDR2 is FQNEAQ (reference sequence). The CDR3 runs to 11 residues. V shed 5 bases and J shed 10 bases, with 8 bases lying between them. CDR3 sequence: CASSANLELFF. The CDR3 DNA sequence: TGTGCCAGCAGCGCCAACCTGGAGCTGTTTTTT.

The chain uses TRBV6-2 or TRBV6-3 and TRBJ2-2, with D hard to call. V lost 5 bases to trimming and J lost 1 base, with 8 bases between them. Germline V gene data show CDR1 as MNHEY and CDR2 as SVGEGT. CDR3 length: 14 residues. The CDR3 here is CASSQSLNTGELFF. CDR3 nucleotides: TGTGCCAGCAGTCAAAGTCTGAACACCGGGGAGCTGTTTTTT.

This clonotype occurred a few times. V and J are TRBV27 and TRBJ2-2, with 7 bases lining up with TRBD2. The junction had 6 bases not matched to a gene; V was cut back by 5 bases and J by 3 bases. This CDR3 has 15 amino acids. The germline V gene encodes CDR1 MNHEY and CDR2 SMNVEV (reference sequence). The CDR3 bases are TGTGCCAGCAGTAAGACTAGCTCGCACACCGGGGAGCTGTTTTTT. This encodes CASSKTSSHTGELFF.

This clonotype was detected only a few times. The chain has TRBV2 and TRBJ2-2, with D unresolved. V was pared by 2 bases and J by 6 bases, with 7 bases between. CDR1 SNHLY and CDR2 FYNNEI come from the germline V gene. The CDR3 has 13 amino acids. The chain's CDR3 is CASSEHSAGELFF. The DNA for the CDR3 is TGTGCCAGCAGTGAACATTCGGCCGGGGAGCTGTTTTTT.

This chain uses TRBV28 with TRBJ2-2; 13 nucleotides match TRBD2. The junction had 14 bases not matched to a gene; V was cut back by 6 bases and J by 4 bases. CDR1 is MDHEN, CDR2 SYDVKM, per germline. The CDR3 loop spans 19 amino acids. The chain's CDR3 is CASSQSRGLAGAGTGELFF. The DNA of the CDR3 is TGTGCCAGCAGCCAATCTCGCGGACTAGCGGGAGCCGGCACCGGGGAGCTGTTTTTT.

The CDR3 nucleotides are TGTGCCAGCAGCTTATCCCCACGGACTAGCGGGAGTATCACGCAGTATTTT. The encoded protein is CASSLSPRTSGSITQYF. V and J are TRBV11-2 and TRBJ2-3, with 13 bases matching TRBD2. Looked up from germline, CDR1 is SGHAT and CDR2 is FQNNGV. The CDR3 contains 17 residues. After removal of 2 bases from V and 9 bases from J, the junction contained 11 bases not matched to a gene.

This rearrangement joins TRBV2 to TRBJ2-7; possible D gene TRBD2, 6 bases. Trimming took 8 bases from V and 0 from J, leaving 8 bases between them. Germline CDR1 SNHLY, CDR2 FYNNEI. The CDR3 consists of 12 residues. This chain's CDR3 is CASRGSSYEQYF. The CDR3 DNA sequence: TGTGCCAGCCGGGGGAGCTCCTACGAGCAGTACTTC.

J is TRBJ1-2 and V is TRBV12-3 or TRBV12-4, with a possible D match to TRBD1 (5 bases). CDR3 length: 12 amino acids. V was cut by 7 bases and J by 2 bases, with 8 bases left in between. The CDR3 nucleotides read TGTGCCAGCAAACAGGCAAACTATGGCTACACCTTC. Translation: CASKQANYGYTF.

This clonotype was found a few times. The chain employs TRBV19 and TRBJ2-1; the match to TRBD2 covers 8 bases. The V segment lost 5 bases and the J segment 4 bases; nucleotides outside the gene matches: 4. Per the germline V gene, CDR1 is LNHDA and CDR2 is SQIVND (reference sequence). The CDR3 is 14 residues long. The CDR3 nucleotides read TGTGCCAGTAGTCCGGTAGCGGGGTACAATGAGCAGTTCTTC. The encoded protein is CASSPVAGYNEQFF. The whole variable domain, remainder taken from reference TRBV19 and TRBJ2-1, is DGGITQSPKYLFRKEGQNVTLSCEQNLNHDAMYWYRQDPGQGLRLIYYSQIVNDFQKGDIAEGYSVSREKKESFPLTVTSAQKNPTAFYLCASSPVAGYNEQFFGPGTRLTVL.

This clonotype has more than one count but fewer than ten. The rearrangement uses TRBV28 and TRBJ2-5; perhaps TRBD1 as D (9 bases). The CDR3 spans 15 residues. With 5 bases removed from V and 5 bases from J, the gap between germline ends came to 18 bases. Germline lookup yields CDR1 MDHEN and CDR2 SYDVKM. CDR3 residues: CASSLDRGGRETQYF. CDR3 coding DNA: TGTGCCAGCAGTCTGGACAGGGGCGGGAGGGAGACCCAGTACTTC.

This clonotype was found a few times. This sequence joins TRBV4-1 and TRBJ1-4, with D possibly TRBD1 on 5 matching bases. Germline V gives CDR1 MGHRA, CDR2 YSYEKL. Trimming took 1 base from V and 4 from J, leaving 19 bases between them. There are 18 residues in the CDR3. The CDR3 protein is CASSQVQGGRTDNEKLFF. CDR3 in DNA: TGCGCCAGCAGCCAAGTTCAGGGAGGCCGAACTGATAATGAAAAACTGTTTTTT.

This clonotype was seen only a few times. V and J are TRBV5-1 and TRBJ1-1, with D unclear. This CDR3 has 13 amino acids. Germline V CDR1 and CDR2: SGHRS, YFSETQ. V was trimmed by 4 bases and J by 1 base, leaving 8 bases between them. In nucleotides, the CDR3 is TGCGCCAGCAGCCCCAGAGAGAACACTGAAGCTTTCTTT. It is translated as CASSPRENTEAFF.